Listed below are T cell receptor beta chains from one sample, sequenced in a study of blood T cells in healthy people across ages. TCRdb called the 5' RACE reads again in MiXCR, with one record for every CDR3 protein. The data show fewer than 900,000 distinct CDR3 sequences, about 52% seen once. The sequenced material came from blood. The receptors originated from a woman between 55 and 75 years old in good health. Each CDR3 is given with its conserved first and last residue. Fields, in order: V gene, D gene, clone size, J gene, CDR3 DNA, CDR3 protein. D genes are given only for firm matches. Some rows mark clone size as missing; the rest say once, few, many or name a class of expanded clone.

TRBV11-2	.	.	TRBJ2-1	TGTGCCAGCAGCCCCGGGTTGGGACGCGGGAATTCGTTCTTC	CASSPGLGRGNSFF
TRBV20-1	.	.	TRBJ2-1	TGCAGTGCGAGACAAGTCCAAGAGCAGTTCTTC	CSARQVQEQFF
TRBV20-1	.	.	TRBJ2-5	TGCAGTGCTAGGGAGCGGGACCAAGAGACCCAGTACTTC	CSARERDQETQYF
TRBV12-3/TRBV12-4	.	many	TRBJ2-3	TGTGCCAGCAGACCAAGCACAGATACGCAGTATTTT	CASRPSTDTQYF
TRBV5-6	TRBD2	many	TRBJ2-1	TGTGCCAGCAGCCCCCGGACTAGCGGGAAATTTGGGGAGTTCTTC	CASSPRTSGKFGEFF
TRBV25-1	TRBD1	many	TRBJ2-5	TGTGCCAGAGTCGACAGGGAGGAGACCCAGTACTTC	CARVDREETQYF
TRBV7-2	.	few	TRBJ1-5	TGTGCCAGCAGCCCCTGGGGCAATCAGCCCCAGCATTTT	CASSPWGNQPQHF
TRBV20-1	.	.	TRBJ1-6	TGCAGTGCTAGAGCGGCAGGCAGTTCCTATAATTCACCCCTCCACTTT	CSARAAGSSYNSPLHF
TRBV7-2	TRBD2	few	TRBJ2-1	TGTGCCAGCAGCACCCAGTCTGGGACTAGCGACGGTGAGCAGTTCTTC	CASSTQSGTSDGEQFF
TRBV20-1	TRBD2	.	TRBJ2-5	TGCAGTCAATCAGGACTAGCGGGAAGGAGGGGGGAGGCCCAGTACTTC	CSQSGLAGRRGEAQYF
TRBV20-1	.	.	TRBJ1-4	TGCAGTGCTAGGGGGGGCAGGTTTAATGAAAAACTGTTTTTT	CSARGGRFNEKLFF
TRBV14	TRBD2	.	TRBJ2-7	TGTGCCAGCAGCCAAGAAGGGACTAGCGGGAGTTTTTACAATGAGCAGTACTTC	CASSQEGTSGSFYNEQYF
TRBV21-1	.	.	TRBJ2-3	TGTGCCAGCAGCAAAGCGGTCCAGCAAGCGGGCACAGATACGCAGTATTTT	CASSKAVQQAGTDTQYF
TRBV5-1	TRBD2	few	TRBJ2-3	TGCGCCAGCAGCCCGGGACTAGGGGGCACAGATACGCAGTATTTT	CASSPGLGGTDTQYF
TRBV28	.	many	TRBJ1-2	TGTGCCAGCAGTAGGCAGGGATTAGGCTACACCTTC	CASSRQGLGYTF
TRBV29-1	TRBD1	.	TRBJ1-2	TGCAGCGTTCCGGGACAGGGATTTAATGGCTACACCTTC	CSVPGQGFNGYTF
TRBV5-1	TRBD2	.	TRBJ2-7	TGCGCCAGCAGGGTGACCGGGACTAGCGGGAGCGAGCAGTACTTC	CASRVTGTSGSEQYF
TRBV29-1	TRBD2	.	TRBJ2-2	TGCAGCGTTGAAGATCTTAGCGGGACCGGGGAGCTGTTTTTT	CSVEDLSGTGELFF
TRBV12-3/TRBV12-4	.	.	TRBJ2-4	TGTGCCAGCAGAGCCGCCAGGGGCGAGAGCTCCTACGGGCAGTACTTC	CASRAARGESSYGQYF
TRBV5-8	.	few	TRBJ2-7	TGTGCCAGCAGTCTCCCTTCGGGGGACACCTACGAGCAGTACTTC	CASSLPSGDTYEQYF
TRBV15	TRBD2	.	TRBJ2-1	TGTGCCACCAGCAGAGGTAATGCTGGGCTAGCGGTTAATGAGCAGTTCTTC	CATSRGNAGLAVNEQFF
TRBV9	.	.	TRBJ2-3	TGTGCCAGCAGCGCGGGCAGCTATGGCACAGATACGCAGTATTTT	CASSAGSYGTDTQYF
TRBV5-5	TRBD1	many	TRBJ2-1	TGTGCCAGCAGCGTCCGGGACAGTAACAATGAGCAGTTCTTC	CASSVRDSNNEQFF
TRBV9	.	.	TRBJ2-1	TGTGCCAGCAGCGTAGCGTTCGGAACCTACAATGAGCAGTTCTTC	CASSVAFGTYNEQFF
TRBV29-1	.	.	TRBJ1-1	TGCAGCGTTGAAGTCTCCCTAGGCGGAAGGCCTGAAGCTTTCTTT	CSVEVSLGGRPEAFF
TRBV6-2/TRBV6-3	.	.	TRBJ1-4	TGTGCCAGCAGTCTCGACGGGTATAATGAAAAACTGTTTTTT	CASSLDGYNEKLFF
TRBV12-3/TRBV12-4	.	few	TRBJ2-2	TGTGCCAGCACCCCCCGGGGACTTACCGGGGAGCTGTTTTTT	CASTPRGLTGELFF
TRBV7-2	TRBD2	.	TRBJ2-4	TGTGCCAGCAGCTTAATCGGGCTAGCGGGAGTGTGGCGAAACATTCAGTACTTC	CASSLIGLAGVWRNIQYF
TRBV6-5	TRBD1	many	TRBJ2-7	TGTGCCAGCAGGCGCGGACAGGGGGGCTACGAGCAGTACTTC	CASRRGQGGYEQYF
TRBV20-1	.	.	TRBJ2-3	TGCAGTGCTAGTTTGCCGGGAACCAATACGCAGTATTTT	CSASLPGTNTQYF
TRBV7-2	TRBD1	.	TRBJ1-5	TGTGCCAGCAGCTTAGGGACGACAGGGGCTGGTCAGCCCCAGCATTTT	CASSLGTTGAGQPQHF
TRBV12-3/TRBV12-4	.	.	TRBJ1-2	TGTGCCAGCAGTAACGTGGCCGGCTACACCTTC	CASSNVAGYTF
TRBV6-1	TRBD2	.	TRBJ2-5	TGTGCCAGCATAAAGACTAGCGGGAGGGCCGGAGAGACCCAGTACTTC	CASIKTSGRAGETQYF
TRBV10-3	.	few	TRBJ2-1	TGTGCCACGAGAGAGGCGTATGAGCAGTTCTTC	CATREAYEQFF
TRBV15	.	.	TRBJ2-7	TGTGCCACCAGCAGAGACCAGGGCCACGAGCAGTACTTC	CATSRDQGHEQYF
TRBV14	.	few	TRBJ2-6	TGTGCCAGCAGCCTCCGGACAGCCCGAGGATGGACTGGGGCCAACGTCCTGACTTTC	CASSLRTARGWTGANVLTF
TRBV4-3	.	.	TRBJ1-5	TGCGCCAGCAGCCAAGATACGAGACGGCCCCAGCATTTT	CASSQDTRRPQHF
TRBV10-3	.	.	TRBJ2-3	TGTGCCATCAGTGCGCCGATCACAGATACGCAGTATTTT	CAISAPITDTQYF
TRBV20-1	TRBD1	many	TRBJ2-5	TGCAGTGCTAGAGATATGACAGGGTACAATGAGCAGTACTTC	CSARDMTGYNEQYF
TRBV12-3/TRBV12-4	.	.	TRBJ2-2	TGTGCCAGCAGGTCGCAGGGAACCGGGGAGCTGTTTTTT	CASRSQGTGELFF
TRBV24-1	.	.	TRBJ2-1	TGTGCCACCAGTGCGGTTTCCAGCGGATACAATGAGCAGTTCTTC	CATSAVSSGYNEQFF
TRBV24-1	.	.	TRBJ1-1	TGTGCCACCAGTCCCAGGGAAGCCACTGAAGCTTTCTTT	CATSPREATEAFF
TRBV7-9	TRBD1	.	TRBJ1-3	TGTGCCAGCAGATCCCAGGGGGTCGGAAACACCATATATTTT	CASRSQGVGNTIYF
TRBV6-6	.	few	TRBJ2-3	TGTGCCAGCACCAGACCGGGACTGGACACAGATACGCAGTATTTT	CASTRPGLDTDTQYF
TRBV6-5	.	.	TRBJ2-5	TGTGCCAGCAGCCTCGGGGGAAGGTCAGAGACCCAGTACTTC	CASSLGGRSETQYF
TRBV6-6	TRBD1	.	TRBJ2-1	TGTGCCAGCAGGCCCAGGGGGTATGAGCAGTTCTTC	CASRPRGYEQFF
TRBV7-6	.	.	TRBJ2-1	TGTGCCAGCAGCATGGCCGCACGGGATATTCACAATGAGCAGTTCTTC	CASSMAARDIHNEQFF
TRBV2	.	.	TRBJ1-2	TGTGCCAGCAGTGGTACGGAGGAGAAGAGCTACACCTTC	CASSGTEEKSYTF
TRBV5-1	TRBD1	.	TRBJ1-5	TGCGCCAGCAGCTTGGGGGGCCAGGGACAGGGTAATCAGCCCCAGCATTTT	CASSLGGQGQGNQPQHF
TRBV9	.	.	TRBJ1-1	TGTGCCAGCAGCGGTGGGGCGGGGTTGAACACTGAAGCTTTCTTT	CASSGGAGLNTEAFF
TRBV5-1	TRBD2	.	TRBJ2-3	TGCGCCAGCAGCTTGGGGCTAGCGGGTACAGATACGCGGTATTTT	CASSLGLAGTDTRYF
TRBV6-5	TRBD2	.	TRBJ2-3	TGTGCCAGCACGGGACTAGCGGGAAAAGATACGCAGTATTTT	CASTGLAGKDTQYF
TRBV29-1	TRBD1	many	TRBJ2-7	TGCAGCGTTGAACTGGACAGGGGTCTGACCTACGAGCAGTACTTC	CSVELDRGLTYEQYF
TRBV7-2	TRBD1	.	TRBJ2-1	TGTGCTAGCAGCTTAGAGGGGACAGGCCTTGATGAGCAGTTCTTC	CASSLEGTGLDEQFF
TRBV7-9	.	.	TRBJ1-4	TGTGCCAGCAGCTTAGACCCAGGAAGTAATGAAAAACTGTTTTTT	CASSLDPGSNEKLFF
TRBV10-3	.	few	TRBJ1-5	TGTGCCATCAGTGGTAGCAATCAGCCCCAGCATTTT	CAISGSNQPQHF
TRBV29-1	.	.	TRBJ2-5	TGCAGCGTTGAGTGGGGTCAACTCCAAGAGACCCAGTACTTC	CSVEWGQLQETQYF
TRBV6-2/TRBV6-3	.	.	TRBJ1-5	TGTGCCAGCAGTTCCAGGGACTTCCGGCCCCAGCATTTT	CASSSRDFRPQHF
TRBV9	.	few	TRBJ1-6	TGTGCCAGCAGCGTAGAGAATCGGCCCAATTCACCCCTCCACTTT	CASSVENRPNSPLHF